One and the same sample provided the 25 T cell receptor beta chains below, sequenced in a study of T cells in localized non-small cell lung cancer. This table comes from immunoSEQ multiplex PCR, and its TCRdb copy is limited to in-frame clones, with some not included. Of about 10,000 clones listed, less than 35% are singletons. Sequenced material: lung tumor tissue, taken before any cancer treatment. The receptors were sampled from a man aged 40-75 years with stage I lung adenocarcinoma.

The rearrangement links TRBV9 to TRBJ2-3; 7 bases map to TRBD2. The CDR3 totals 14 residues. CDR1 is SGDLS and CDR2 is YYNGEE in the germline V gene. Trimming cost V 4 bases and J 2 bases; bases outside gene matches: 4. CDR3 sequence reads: CASSRLAVTDTQYF. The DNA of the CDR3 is TGTGCCAGCAGCAGACTAGCCGTCACAGATACGCAGTATTTT.

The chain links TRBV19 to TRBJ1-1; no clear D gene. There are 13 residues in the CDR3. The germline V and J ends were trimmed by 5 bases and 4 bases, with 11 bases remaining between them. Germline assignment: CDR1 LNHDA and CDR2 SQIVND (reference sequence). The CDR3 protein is CASSARVGTEAFF. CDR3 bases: TGTGCCAGTAGTGCGAGGGTGGGCACTGAAGCTTTCTTT.

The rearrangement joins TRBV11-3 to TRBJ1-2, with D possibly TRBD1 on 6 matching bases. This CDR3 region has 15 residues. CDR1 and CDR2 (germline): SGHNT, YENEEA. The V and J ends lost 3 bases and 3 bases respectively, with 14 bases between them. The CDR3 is CASSFTGSKDYGYTF. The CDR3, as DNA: TGTGCCAGCAGCTTCACAGGGAGTAAGGACTATGGCTACACCTTC.

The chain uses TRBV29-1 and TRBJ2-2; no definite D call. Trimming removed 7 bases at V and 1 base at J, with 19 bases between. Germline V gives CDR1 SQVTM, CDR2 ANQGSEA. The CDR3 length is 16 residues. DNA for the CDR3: TGCAGCGCCCGTCCTCCTCTACAGAAGAACACCGGGGAGCTGTTTTTT. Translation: CSARPPLQKNTGELFF.

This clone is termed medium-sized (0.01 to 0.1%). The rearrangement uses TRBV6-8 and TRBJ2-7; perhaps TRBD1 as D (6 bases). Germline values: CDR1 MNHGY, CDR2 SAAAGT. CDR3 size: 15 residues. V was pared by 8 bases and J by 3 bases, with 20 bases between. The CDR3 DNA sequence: TGTGCCAGCGGCGATCCGCTCACAGGGAACTACGAGCAGTACTTC. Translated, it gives CASGDPLTGNYEQYF.

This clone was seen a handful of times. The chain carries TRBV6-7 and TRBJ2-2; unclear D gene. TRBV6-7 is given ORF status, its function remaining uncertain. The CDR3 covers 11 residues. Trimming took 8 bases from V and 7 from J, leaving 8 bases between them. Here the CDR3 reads CASYIVGELFF. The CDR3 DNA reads TGTGCCAGCTATATAGTCGGGGAGCTGTTTTTT.

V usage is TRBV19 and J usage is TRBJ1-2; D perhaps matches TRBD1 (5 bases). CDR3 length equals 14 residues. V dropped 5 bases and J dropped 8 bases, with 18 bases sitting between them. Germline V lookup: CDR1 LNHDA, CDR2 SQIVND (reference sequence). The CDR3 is CASSAQDSGLGYTF. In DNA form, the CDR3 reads TGTGCCAGTAGTGCCCAAGATTCAGGGCTCGGCTACACCTTC.

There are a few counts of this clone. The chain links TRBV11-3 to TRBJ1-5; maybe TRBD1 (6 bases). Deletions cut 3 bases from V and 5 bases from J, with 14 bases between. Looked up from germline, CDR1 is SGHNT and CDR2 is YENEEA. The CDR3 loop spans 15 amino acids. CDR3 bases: TGTGCCAGCAGCTTGGTGGCAGGGGCGTATCAGCCCCAGCATTTT. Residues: CASSLVAGAYQPQHF.

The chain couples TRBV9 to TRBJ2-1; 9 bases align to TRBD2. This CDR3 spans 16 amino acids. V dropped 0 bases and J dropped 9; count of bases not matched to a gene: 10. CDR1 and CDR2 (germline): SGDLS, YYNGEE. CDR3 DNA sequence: TGTGCCAGCAGCGTAGATGCGGGGGGGCTTTATAGTGAGCAGTTCTTC. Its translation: CASSVDAGGLYSEQFF. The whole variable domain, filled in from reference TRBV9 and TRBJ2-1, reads DSGVTQTPKHLITATGQRVTLRCSPRSGDLSVYWYQQSLDQGLQFLIQYYNGEERAKGNILERFSAQQFPDLHSELNLSSLELGDSALYFCASSVDAGGLYSEQFFGPGTRLTVL.

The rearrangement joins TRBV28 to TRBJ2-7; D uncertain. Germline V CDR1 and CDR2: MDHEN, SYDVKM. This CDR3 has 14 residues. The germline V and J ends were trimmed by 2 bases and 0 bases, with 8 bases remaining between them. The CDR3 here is CASSLRPGSYEQYF. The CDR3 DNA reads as TGTGCCAGCAGTTTAAGGCCCGGCTCCTACGAGCAGTACTTC.

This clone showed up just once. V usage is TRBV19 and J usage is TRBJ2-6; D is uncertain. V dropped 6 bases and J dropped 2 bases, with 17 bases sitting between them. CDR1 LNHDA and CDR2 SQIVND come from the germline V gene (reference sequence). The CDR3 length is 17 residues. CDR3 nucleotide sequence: TGTGCCAGTAGCCACGAGAAATTAGACCCTGGGGCCAACGTCCTGACTTTC. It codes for CASSHEKLDPGANVLTF.

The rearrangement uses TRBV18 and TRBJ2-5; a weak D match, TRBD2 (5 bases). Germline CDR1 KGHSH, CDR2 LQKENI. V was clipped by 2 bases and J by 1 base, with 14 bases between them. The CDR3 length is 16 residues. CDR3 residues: CASSPGSNTRQETQYF. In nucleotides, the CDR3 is TGTGCCAGCTCACCAGGGAGTAATACGCGCCAAGAGACCCAGTACTTC.

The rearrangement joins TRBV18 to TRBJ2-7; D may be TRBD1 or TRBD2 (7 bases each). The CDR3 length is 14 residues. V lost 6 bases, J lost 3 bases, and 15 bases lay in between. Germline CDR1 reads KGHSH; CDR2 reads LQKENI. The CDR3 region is CASSPRGGVYEQYF. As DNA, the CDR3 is TGTGCCAGCTCTCCCAGGGGGGGGGTCTACGAGCAGTACTTC.

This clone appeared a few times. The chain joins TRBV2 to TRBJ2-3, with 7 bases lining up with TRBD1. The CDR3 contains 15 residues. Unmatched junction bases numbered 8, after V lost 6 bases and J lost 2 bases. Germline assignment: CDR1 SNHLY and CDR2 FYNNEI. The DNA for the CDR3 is TGTGCCAGCAGAATAGGGGGCGCCGTCACAGATACGCAGTATTTT. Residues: CASRIGGAVTDTQYF. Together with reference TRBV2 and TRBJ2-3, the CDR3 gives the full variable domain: EPEVTQTPSHQVTQMGQEVILRCVPISNHLYFYWYRQILGQKVEFLVSFYNNEISEKSEIFDDQFSVERPDGSNFTLKIRSTKLEDSAMYFCASRIGGAVTDTQYFGPGTRLTVL.

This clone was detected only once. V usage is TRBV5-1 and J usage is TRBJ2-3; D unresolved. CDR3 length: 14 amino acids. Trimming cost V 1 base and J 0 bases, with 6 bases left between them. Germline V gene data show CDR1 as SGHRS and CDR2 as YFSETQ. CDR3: CASSLSSSTDTQYF. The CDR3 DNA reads TGCGCCAGCAGCTTGTCATCTAGCACAGATACGCAGTATTTT.

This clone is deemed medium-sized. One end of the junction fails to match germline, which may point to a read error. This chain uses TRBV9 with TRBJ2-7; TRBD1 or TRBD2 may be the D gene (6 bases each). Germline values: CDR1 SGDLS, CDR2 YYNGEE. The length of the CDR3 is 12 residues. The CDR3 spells CASSAFGGSLSF. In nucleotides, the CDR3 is TGTGCCAGCAGCGCTTTCGGGGGCAGTCTGTCCTTC.

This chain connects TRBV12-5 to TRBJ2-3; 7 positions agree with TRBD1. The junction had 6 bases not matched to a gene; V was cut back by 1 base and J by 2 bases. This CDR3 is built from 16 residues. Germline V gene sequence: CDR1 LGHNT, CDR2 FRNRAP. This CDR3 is CASGLGWDSSTDTQYF. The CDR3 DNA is TGTGCTAGTGGTTTGGGCTGGGACAGCTCCACAGATACGCAGTATTTT.

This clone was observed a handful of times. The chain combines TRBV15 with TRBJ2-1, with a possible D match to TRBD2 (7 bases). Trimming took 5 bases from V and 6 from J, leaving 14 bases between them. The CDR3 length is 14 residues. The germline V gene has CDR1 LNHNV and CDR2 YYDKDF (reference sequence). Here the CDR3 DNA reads TGTGCCACCAGCCCCGGAGGGGGGGGCAATGAGCAGTTCTTC. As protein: CATSPGGGGNEQFF.

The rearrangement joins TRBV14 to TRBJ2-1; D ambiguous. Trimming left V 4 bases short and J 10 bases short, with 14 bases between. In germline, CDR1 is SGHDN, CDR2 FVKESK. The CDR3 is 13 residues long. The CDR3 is CASSLSVSGEQFF. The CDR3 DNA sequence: TGTGCCAGCAGCCTAAGTGTTTCCGGGGAGCAGTTCTTC. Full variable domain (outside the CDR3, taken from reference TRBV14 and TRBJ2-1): EAGVTQFPSHSVIEKGQTVTLRCDPISGHDNLYWYRRVMGKEIKFLLHFVKESKQDESGMPNNRFLAERTGGTYSTLKVQPAELEDSGVYFCASSLSVSGEQFFGPGTRLTVL.

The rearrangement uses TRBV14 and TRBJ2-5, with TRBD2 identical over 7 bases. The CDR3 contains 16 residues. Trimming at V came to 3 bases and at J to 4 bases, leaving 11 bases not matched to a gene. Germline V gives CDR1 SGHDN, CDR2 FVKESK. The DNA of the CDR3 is TGTGCCAGCAGCCATTACAGGTCCCCGGGAGGAGAGACCCAGTACTTC. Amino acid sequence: CASSHYRSPGGETQYF.

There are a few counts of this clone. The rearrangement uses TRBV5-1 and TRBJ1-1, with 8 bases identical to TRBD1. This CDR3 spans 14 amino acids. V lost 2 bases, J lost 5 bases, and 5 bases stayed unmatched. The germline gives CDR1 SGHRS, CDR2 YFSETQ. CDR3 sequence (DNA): TGCGCCAGCAGCTTTGACAGGGGAAGAACTGAAGCTTTCTTT. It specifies CASSFDRGRTEAFF. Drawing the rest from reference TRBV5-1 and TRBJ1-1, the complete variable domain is KAGVTQTPRYLIKTRGQQVTLSCSPISGHRSVSWYQQTPGQGLQFLFEYFSETQRNKGNFPGRFSGRQFSNSRSEMNVSTLELGDSALYLCASSFDRGRTEAFFGQGTRLTVV.

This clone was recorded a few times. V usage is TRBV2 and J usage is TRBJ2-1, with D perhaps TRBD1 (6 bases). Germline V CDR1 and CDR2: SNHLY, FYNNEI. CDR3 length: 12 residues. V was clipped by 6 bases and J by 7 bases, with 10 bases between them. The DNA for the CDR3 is TGTGCCAGCAGGAGTCAGGGGAATGAGCAGTTCTTC. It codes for CASRSQGNEQFF. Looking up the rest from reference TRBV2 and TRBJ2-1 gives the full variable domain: EPEVTQTPSHQVTQMGQEVILRCVPISNHLYFYWYRQILGQKVEFLVSFYNNEISEKSEIFDDQFSVERPDGSNFTLKIRSTKLEDSAMYFCASRSQGNEQFFGPGTRLTVL.

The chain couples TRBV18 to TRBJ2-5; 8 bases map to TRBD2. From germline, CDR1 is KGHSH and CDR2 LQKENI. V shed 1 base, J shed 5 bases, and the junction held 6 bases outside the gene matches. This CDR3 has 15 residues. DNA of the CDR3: TGTGCCAGCTCACCACAGGTAGCGGGGTCTGAGACCCAGTACTTC. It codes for CASSPQVAGSETQYF.

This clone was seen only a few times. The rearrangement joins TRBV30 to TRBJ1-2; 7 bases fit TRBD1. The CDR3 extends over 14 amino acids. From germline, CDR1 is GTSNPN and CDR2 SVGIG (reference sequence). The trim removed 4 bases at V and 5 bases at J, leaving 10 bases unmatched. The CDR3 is CAWMAPGTAYGYTF. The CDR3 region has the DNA TGTGCCTGGATGGCCCCCGGGACAGCGTATGGCTACACCTTC.

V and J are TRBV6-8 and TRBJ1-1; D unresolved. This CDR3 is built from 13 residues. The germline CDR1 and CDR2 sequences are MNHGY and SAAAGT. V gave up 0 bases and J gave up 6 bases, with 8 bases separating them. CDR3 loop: CASSYSLQAEAFF. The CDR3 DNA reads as TGTGCCAGCAGTTACTCTCTGCAGGCTGAAGCTTTCTTT.